This TCR beta chain was profiled in a study of shared clonotypes between healthy human individuals. On the study more broadly: Two female and three male donors aged 18 to 49 were enrolled.

To note about this clone: Antigen unknown.

Study findings and constraints: Few donors restricted represented genetic and exposure-history diversity.

In the original analysis: In the immunoSEQ data, sequences were junction-only and lacked quality scores, so filtering differed. The method was immunoSEQ multiplex PCR; TCRdb's version includes in-frame clones alone and lacks a portion of them. Clone size and the V and J calls come from that table; the DNA yielded D and trimming. This table has fewer than 2.5 million clones, roughly 93% appearing once. The ends were cut back, 4 bases at V and 6 bases at J, with 20 bases in the middle. CDR3 length equals 16 residues. CDR1 is SGDLS, CDR2 YYNGEE, per germline. The rearrangement uses TRBV9 and TRBJ1-5, with D possibly TRBD1 on 5 matching bases. The specimen was naive CD4+ T cells from PBMCs. Subset noted: CD45RA+ positively selected. The clonotype was recovered from a man aged 18 to 30 in good health. Some clones in this sample may be carry-over from other donors' samples. This CDR3 is CASSPSGGEVGQPQHF. In nucleotides, the CDR3 is TGTGCCAGCAGCCCGTCCGGAGGGGAGGTGGGTCAGCCCCAGCATTTT.